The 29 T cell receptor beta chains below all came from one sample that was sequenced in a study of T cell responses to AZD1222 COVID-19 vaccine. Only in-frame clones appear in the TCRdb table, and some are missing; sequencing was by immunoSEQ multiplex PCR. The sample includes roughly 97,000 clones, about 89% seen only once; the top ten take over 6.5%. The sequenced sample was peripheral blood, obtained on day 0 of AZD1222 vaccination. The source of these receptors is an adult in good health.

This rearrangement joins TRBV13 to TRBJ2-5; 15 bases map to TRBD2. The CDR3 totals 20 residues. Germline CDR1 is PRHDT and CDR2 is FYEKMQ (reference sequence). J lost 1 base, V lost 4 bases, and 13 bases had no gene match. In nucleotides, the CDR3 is TGTGCCAGCAGCTCCCCTCCGGGGACTAGCGGGAGGACATCCCAAGAGACCCAGTACTTC. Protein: CASSSPPGTSGRTSQETQYF.

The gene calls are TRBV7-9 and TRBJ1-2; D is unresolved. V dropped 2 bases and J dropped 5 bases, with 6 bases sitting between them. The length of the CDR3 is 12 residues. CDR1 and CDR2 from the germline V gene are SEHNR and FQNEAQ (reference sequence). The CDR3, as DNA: TGTGCCAGCAGCTTACGAGAATATGGCTACACCTTC. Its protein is CASSLREYGYTF.

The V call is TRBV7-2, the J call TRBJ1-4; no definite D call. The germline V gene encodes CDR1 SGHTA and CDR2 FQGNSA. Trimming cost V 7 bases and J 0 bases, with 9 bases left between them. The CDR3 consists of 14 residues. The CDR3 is CASKQHPTNEKLFF. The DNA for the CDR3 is TGTGCCAGCAAACAACATCCAACTAATGAAAAACTGTTTTTT.

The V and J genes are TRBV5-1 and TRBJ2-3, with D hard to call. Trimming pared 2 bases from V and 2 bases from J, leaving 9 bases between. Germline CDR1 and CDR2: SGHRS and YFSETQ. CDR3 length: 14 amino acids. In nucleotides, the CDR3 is TGCGCCAGCAGCTTACTGGACCCCACAGATACGCAGTATTTT. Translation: CASSLLDPTDTQYF.

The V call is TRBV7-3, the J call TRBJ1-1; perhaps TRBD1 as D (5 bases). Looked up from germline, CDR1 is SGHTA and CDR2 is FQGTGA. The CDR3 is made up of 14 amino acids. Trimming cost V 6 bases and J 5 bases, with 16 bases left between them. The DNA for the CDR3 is TGTGCCAGCAGGGGACCGGGCGCGGGGACTGAAGCTTTCTTT. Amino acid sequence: CASRGPGAGTEAFF.

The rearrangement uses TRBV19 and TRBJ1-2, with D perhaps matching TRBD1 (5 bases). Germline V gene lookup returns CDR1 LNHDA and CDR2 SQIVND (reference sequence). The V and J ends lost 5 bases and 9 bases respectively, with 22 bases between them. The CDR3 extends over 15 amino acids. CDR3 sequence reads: CASSSPGGTSNSYTF. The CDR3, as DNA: TGTGCCAGTAGTTCCCCCGGAGGGACTTCGAACAGCTACACCTTC.

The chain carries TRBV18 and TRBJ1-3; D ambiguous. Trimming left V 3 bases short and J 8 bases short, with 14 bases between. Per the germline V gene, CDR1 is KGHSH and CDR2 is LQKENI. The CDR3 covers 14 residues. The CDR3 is CASSPSTQVDTIYF. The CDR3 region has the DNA TGTGCCAGCTCACCCTCGACCCAGGTCGACACCATATATTTT.

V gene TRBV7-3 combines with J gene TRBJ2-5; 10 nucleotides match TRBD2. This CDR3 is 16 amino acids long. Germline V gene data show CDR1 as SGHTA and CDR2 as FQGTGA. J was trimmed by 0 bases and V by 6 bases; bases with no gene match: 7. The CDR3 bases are TGTGCCAGCAGTCCCGGACTAGCGGCTAACCAAGAGACCCAGTACTTC. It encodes CASSPGLAANQETQYF.

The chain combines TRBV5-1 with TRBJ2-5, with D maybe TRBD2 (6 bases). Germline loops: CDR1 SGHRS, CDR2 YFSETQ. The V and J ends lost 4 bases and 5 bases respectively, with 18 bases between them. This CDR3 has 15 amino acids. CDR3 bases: TGCGCCAGCAGCCACCCACTAGGGGCGGGGGAGACCCAGTACTTC. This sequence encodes CASSHPLGAGETQYF. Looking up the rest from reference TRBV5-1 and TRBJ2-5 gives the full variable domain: KAGVTQTPRYLIKTRGQQVTLSCSPISGHRSVSWYQQTPGQGLQFLFEYFSETQRNKGNFPGRFSGRQFSNSRSEMNVSTLELGDSALYLCASSHPLGAGETQYFGPGTRLLVL.

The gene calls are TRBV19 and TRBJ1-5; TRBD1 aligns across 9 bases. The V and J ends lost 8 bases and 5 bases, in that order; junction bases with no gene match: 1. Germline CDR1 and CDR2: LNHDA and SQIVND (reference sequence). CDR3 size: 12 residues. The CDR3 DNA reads TGTGCCAGTTGGGACAGGGATCAGCCCCAGCATTTT. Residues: CASWDRDQPQHF.

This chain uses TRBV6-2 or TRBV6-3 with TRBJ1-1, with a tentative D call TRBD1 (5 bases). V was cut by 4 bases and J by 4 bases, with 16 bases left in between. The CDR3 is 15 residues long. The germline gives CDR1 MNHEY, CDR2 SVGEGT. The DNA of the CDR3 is TGTGCCAGCAGTTCGTCGACAGTTCCGAGCACTGAAGCTTTCTTT. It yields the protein CASSSSTVPSTEAFF.

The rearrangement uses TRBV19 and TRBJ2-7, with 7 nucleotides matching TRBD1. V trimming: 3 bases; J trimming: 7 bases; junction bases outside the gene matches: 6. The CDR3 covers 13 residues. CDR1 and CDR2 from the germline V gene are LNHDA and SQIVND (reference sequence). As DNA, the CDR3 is TGTGCCAGTAGTATGGGACAGTATGATGAGCAGTACTTC. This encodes CASSMGQYDEQYF.

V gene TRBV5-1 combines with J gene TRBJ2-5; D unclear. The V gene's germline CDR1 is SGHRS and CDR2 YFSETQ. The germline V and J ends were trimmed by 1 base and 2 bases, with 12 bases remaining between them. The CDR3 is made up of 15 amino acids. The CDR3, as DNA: TGCGCCAGCAGCTTGTCAGGAGATCTTCAAGAGACCCAGTACTTC. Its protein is CASSLSGDLQETQYF. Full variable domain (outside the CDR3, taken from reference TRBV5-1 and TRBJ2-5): KAGVTQTPRYLIKTRGQQVTLSCSPISGHRSVSWYQQTPGQGLQFLFEYFSETQRNKGNFPGRFSGRQFSNSRSEMNVSTLELGDSALYLCASSLSGDLQETQYFGPGTRLLVL.

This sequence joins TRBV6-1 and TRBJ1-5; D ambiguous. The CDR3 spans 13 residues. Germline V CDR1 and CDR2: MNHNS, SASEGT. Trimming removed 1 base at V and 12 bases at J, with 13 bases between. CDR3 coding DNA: TGTGCCAGCAGTGAAGTACGGGAAGGTAACCAGCATTTT. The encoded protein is CASSEVREGNQHF.

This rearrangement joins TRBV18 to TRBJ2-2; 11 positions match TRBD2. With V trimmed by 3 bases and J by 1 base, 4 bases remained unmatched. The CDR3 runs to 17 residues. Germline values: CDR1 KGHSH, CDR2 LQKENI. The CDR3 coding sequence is TGTGCCAGCTCACCGCCTGGGACTAGCGGGAACACCGGGGAGCTGTTTTTT. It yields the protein CASSPPGTSGNTGELFF.

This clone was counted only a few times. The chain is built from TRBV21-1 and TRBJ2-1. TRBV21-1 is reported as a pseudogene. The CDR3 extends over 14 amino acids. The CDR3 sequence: CASSILKGGNEQFF. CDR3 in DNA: TGTGCCAGCAGCATCCTTAAGGGGGGCAATGAGCAGTTCTTC.

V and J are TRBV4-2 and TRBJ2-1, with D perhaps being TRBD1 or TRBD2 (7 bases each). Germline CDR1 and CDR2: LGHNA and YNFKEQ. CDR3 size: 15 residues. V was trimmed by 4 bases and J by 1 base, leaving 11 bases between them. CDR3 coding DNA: TGTGCCAGCAGCCGTCAGGGGGGGTCCTACAATGAGCAGTTCTTC. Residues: CASSRQGGSYNEQFF.

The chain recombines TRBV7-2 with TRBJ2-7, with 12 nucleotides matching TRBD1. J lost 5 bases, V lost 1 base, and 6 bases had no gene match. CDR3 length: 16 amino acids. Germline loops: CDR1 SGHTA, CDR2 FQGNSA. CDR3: CASSLDGTGGINEQYF. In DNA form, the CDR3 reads TGTGCCAGCAGCTTAGATGGGACAGGGGGCATCAACGAGCAGTACTTC. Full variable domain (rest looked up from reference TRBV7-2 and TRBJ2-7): GAGVSQSPSNKVTEKGKDVELRCDPISGHTALYWYRQSLGQGLEFLIYFQGNSAPDKSGLPSDRFSAERTGGSVSTLTIQRTQQEDSAVYLCASSLDGTGGINEQYFGPGTRLTVT.

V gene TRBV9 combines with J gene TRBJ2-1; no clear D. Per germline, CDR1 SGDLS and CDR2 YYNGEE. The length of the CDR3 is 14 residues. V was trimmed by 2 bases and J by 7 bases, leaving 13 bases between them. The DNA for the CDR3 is TGTGCCAGCAGCGTCCCGGGTATAGGAAATGAGCAGTTCTTC. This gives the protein CASSVPGIGNEQFF.

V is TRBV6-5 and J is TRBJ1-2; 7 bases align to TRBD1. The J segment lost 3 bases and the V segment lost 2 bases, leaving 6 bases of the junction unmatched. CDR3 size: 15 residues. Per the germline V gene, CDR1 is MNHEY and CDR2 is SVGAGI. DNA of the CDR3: TGTGCCAGCAGTTACACCCTGGGACAGCACTATGGCTACACCTTC. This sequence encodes CASSYTLGQHYGYTF.

The CDR3 region has the DNA TGTGCCATCAATAGACAGGTGGGGGACTATGGCTACACCTTC. Protein: CAINRQVGDYGYTF. The genes are TRBV10-3 and TRBJ1-2, with D perhaps matching TRBD1 (6 bases). Germline V gene sequence: CDR1 ENHRY, CDR2 SYGVKD. Trimming left V 7 bases short and J 3 bases short, with 15 bases between. This CDR3 region has 14 residues.

In DNA form, the CDR3 reads TGTGCCAGCAGAAGAGACGCCTCCTACGAGCAGTACTTC. Protein product: CASRRDASYEQYF. The chain joins TRBV19 to TRBJ2-7; no definite D call. The CDR3 is 13 residues long. Trimming took 9 bases from V and 0 from J, leaving 12 bases between them. The V gene's germline CDR1 is LNHDA and CDR2 SQIVND (reference sequence). The variable domain in full, completed from reference TRBV19 and TRBJ2-7, reads DGGITQSPKYLFRKEGQNVTLSCEQNLNHDAMYWYRQDPGQGLRLIYYSQIVNDFQKGDIAEGYSVSREKKESFPLTVTSAQKNPTAFYLCASRRDASYEQYFGPGTRLTVT.

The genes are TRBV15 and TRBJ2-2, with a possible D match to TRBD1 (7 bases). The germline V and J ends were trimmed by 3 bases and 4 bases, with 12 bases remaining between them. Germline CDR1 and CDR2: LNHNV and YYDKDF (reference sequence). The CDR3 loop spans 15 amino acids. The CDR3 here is CATSRGGQATGELFF. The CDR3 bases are TGTGCCACCAGCAGGGGAGGACAGGCCACCGGGGAGCTGTTTTTT.

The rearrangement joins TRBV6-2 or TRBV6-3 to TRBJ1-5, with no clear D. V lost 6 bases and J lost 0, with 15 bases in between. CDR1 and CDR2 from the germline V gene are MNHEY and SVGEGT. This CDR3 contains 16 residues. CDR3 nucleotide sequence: TGTGCCAGCAGCCCTCGTGGGCGCTATAGCAATCAGCCCCAGCATTTT. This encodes CASSPRGRYSNQPQHF.

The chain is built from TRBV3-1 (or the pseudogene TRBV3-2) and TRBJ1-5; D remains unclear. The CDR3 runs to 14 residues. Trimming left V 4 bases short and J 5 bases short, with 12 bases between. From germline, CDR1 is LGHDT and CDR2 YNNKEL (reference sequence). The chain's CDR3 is CASSPTQGHQPQHF. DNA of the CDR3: TGTGCCAGCAGCCCTACCCAAGGTCATCAGCCCCAGCATTTT.

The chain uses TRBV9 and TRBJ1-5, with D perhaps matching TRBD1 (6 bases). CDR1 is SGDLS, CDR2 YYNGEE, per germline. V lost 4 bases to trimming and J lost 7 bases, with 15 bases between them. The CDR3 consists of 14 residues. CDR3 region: CASSPSGGRQPQHF. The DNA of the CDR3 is TGTGCCAGCAGCCCGTCGGGGGGGCGACAGCCCCAGCATTTT.

The CDR3 loop is CASSRDRDYEKLFF. As DNA, the CDR3 is TGTGCCAGCAGCCGGGACAGGGATTATGAAAAACTGTTTTTT. The chain has TRBV28 and TRBJ1-4; the match to TRBD1 covers 9 bases. The V and J ends lost 6 bases and 6 bases, in that order; junction bases with no gene match: 5. The length of the CDR3 is 14 residues. Per the germline V gene, CDR1 is MDHEN and CDR2 is SYDVKM.

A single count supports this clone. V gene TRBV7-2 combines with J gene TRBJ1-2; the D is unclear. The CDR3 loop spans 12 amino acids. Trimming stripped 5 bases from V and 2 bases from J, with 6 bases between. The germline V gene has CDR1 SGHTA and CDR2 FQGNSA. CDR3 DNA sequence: TGTGCCAGCAGCGGGCTGAACTATGGCTACACCTTC. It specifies CASSGLNYGYTF. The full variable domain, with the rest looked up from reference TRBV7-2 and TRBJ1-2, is GAGVSQSPSNKVTEKGKDVELRCDPISGHTALYWYRQSLGQGLEFLIYFQGNSAPDKSGLPSDRFSAERTGGSVSTLTIQRTQQEDSAVYLCASSGLNYGYTFGSGTRLTVV.

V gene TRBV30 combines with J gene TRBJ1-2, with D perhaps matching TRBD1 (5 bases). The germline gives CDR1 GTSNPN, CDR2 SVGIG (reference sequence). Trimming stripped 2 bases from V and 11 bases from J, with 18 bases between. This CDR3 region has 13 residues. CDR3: CAWSLGAPSSYTF. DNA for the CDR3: TGTGCCTGGAGTTTAGGGGCCCCCAGTTCGTACACCTTC.